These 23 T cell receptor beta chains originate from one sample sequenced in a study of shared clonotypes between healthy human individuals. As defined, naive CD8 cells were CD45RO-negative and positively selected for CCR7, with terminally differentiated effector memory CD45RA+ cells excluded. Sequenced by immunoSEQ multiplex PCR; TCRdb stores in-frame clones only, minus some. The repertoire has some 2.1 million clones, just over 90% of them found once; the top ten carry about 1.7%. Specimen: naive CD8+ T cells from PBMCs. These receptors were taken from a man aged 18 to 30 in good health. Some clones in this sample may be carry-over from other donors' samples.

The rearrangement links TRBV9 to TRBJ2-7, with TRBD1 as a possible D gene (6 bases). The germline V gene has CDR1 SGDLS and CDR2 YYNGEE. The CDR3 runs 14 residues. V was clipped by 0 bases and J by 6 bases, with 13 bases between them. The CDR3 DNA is TGTGCCAGCAGCGTAGGGGACAAACCCGTCGAGCAGTACTTC. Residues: CASSVGDKPVEQYF. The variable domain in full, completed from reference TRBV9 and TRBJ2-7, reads DSGVTQTPKHLITATGQRVTLRCSPRSGDLSVYWYQQSLDQGLQFLIQYYNGEERAKGNILERFSAQQFPDLHSELNLSSLELGDSALYFCASSVGDKPVEQYFGPGTRLTVT.

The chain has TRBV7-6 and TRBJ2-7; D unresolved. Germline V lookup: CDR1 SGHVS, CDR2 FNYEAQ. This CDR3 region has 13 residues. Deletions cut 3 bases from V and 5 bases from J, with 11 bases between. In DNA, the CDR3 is TGTGCCAGCAGCTTCAGAAGACCCGACGAGCAGTACTTC. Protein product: CASSFRRPDEQYF.

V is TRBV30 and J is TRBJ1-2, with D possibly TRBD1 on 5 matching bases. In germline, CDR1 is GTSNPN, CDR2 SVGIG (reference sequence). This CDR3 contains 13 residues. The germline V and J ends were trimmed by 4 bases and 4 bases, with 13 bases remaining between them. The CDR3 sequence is CAWIPGAVYGYTF. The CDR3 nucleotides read TGTGCCTGGATCCCTGGGGCAGTCTATGGCTACACCTTC.

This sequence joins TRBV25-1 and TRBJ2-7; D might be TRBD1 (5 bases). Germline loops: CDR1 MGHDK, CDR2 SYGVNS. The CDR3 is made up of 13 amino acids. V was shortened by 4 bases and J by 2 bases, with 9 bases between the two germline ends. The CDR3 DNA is TGTGCCAGCAGTGCCAGGGCGACCTACGAGCAGTACTTC. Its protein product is CASSARATYEQYF.

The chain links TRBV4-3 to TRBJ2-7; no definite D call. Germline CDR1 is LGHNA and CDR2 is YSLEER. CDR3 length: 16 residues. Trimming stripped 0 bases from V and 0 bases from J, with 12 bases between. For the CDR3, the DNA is TGCGCCAGCAGCCAAGATGGTGTCGTAAGCTCCTACGAGCAGTACTTC. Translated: CASSQDGVVSSYEQYF.

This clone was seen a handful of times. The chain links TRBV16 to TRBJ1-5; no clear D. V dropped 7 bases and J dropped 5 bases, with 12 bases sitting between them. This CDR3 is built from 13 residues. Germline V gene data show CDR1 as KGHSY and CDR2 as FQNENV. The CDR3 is CASTSMVHQPQHF. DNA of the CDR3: TGTGCCAGCACTTCTATGGTTCATCAGCCCCAGCATTTT.

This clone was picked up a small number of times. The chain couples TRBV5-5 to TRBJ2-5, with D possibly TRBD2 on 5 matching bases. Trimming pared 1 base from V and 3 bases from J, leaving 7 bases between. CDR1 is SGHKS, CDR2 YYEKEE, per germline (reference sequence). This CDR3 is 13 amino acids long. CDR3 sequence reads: CASSLMREETQYF. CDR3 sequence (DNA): TGTGCCAGCAGCTTGATGCGGGAAGAGACCCAGTACTTC.

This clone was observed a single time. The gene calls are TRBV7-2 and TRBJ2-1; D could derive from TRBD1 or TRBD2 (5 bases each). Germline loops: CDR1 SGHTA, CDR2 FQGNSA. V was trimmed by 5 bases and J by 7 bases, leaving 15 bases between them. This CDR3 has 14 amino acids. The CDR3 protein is CASSLTGRLNEQFF. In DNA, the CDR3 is TGTGCCAGCAGCCTAACGGGACGGCTAAATGAGCAGTTCTTC. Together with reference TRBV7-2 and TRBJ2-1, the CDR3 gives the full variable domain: GAGVSQSPSNKVTEKGKDVELRCDPISGHTALYWYRQSLGQGLEFLIYFQGNSAPDKSGLPSDRFSAERTGGSVSTLTIQRTQQEDSAVYLCASSLTGRLNEQFFGPGTRLTVL.

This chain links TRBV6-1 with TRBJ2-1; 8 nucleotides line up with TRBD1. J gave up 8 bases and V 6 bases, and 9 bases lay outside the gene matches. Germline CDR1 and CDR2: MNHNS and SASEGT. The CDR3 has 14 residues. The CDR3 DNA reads TGTGCCAGCAGAGAGACAGGGGCTGTTTATGAGCAGTTCTTC. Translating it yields CASRETGAVYEQFF.

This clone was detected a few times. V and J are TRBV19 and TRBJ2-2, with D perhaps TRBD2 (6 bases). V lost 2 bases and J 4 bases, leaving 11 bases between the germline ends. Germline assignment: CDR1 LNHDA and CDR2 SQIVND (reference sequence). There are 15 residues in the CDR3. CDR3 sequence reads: CASSISPGSTGELFF. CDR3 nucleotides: TGTGCCAGTAGTATATCCCCCGGGAGCACCGGGGAGCTGTTTTTT.

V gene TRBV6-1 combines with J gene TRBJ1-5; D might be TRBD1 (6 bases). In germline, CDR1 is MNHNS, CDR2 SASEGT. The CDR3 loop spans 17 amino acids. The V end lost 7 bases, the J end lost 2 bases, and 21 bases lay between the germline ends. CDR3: CASTEGVGGKGNQPQHF. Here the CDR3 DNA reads TGTGCCAGCACTGAGGGAGTGGGGGGCAAAGGCAATCAGCCCCAGCATTTT.

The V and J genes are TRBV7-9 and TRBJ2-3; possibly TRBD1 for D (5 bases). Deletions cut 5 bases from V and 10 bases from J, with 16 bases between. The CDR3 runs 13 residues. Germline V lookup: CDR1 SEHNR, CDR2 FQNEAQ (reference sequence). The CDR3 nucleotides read TGTGCCAGCAGCCCTTACCAGACAGAGGCGCAGTATTTT. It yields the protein CASSPYQTEAQYF.

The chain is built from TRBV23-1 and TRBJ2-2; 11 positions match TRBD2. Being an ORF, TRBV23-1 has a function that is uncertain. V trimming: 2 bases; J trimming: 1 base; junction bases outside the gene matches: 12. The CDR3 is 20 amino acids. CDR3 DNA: TGCGCCAGCAGTCAAGCCACTAGACTAGCGGGAATTGAGAACACCGGGGAGCTGTTTTTT. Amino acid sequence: CASSQATRLAGIENTGELFF.

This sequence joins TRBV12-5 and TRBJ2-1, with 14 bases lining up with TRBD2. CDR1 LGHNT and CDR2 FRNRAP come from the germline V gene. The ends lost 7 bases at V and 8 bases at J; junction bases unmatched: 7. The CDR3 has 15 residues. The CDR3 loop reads CASAAWGLAGDEQFF. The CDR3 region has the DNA TGTGCTAGTGCCGCCTGGGGACTAGCGGGAGATGAGCAGTTCTTC. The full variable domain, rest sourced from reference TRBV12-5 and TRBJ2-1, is DARVTQTPRHKVTEMGQEVTMRCQPILGHNTVFWYRQTMMQGLELLAYFRNRAPLDDSGMPKDRFSAEMPDATLATLKIQPSEPRDSAVYFCASAAWGLAGDEQFFGPGTRLTVL.

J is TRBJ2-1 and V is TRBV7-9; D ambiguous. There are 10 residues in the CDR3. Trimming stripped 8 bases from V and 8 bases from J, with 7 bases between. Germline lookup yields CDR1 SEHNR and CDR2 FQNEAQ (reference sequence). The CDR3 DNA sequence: TGTGCCAGCGGCGGCCATGAGCAGTTCTTC. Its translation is CASGGHEQFF.

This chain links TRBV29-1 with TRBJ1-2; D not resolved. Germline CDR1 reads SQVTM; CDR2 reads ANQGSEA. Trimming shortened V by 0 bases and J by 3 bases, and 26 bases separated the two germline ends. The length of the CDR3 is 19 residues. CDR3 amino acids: CSVEDDPPSDRSGDYGYTF. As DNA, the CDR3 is TGCAGCGTTGAAGATGACCCCCCCTCTGACCGTTCCGGGGACTATGGCTACACCTTC.

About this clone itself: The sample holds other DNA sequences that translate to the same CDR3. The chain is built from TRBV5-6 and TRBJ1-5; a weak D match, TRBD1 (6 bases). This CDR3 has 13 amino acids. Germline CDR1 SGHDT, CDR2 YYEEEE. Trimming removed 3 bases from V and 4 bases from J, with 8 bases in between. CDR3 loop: CASSSQGNQPQHF. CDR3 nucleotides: TGTGCCAGCAGCTCGCAGGGGAATCAGCCCCAGCATTTT.

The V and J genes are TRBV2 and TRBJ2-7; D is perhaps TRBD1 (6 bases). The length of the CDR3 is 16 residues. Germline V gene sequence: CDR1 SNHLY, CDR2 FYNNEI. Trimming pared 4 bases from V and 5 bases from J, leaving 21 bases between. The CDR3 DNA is TGTGCCAGCAGTGGTTGGACAGCCTACCCCGACCACGAGCAGTACTTC. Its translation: CASSGWTAYPDHEQYF.

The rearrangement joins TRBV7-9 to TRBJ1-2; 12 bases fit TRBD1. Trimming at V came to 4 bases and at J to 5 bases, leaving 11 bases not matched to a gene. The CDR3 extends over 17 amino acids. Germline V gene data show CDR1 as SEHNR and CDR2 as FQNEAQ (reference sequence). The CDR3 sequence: CASSSPGTGGDLYGYTF. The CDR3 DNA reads TGTGCCAGCAGCTCCCCCGGGACAGGGGGCGATTTGTATGGCTACACCTTC.

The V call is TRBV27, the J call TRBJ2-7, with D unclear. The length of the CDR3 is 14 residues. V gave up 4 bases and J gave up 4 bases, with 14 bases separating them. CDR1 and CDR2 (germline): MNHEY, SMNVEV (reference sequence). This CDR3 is CASSSHLVGYEQYF. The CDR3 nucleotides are TGTGCCAGCAGTTCCCATCTAGTAGGTTACGAGCAGTACTTC.

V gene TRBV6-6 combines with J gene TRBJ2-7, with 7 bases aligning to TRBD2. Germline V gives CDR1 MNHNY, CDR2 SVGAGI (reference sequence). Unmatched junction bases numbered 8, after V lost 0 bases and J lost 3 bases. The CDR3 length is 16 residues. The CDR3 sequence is CASSYSSLAVVYEQYF. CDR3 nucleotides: TGTGCCAGCAGTTACTCGAGTCTAGCGGTGGTCTACGAGCAGTACTTC.

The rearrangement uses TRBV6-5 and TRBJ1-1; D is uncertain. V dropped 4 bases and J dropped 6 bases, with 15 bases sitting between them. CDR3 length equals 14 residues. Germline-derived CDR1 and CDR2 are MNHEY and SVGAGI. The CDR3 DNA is TGTGCCAGCAGTTTAAGACCCGGGGTGGCTGAAGCTTTCTTT. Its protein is CASSLRPGVAEAFF.

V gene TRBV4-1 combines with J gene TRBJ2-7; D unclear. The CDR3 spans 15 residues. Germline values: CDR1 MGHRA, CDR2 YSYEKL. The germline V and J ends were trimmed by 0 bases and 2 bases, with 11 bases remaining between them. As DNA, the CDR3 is TGCGCCAGCAGCCAAGATCAAGGGATCACCTACGAGCAGTACTTC. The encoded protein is CASSQDQGITYEQYF.